This T cell receptor beta chain was captured in a study of CD4 T cells in relation to SARS-CoV-2 and coronaviruses. Whole-study results and caveats: SARS-CoV-2-driven expansion was significantly weaker in crossreactive than monoreactive clones. Around 62% of donors had memory CD4+ clonotypes crossrecognizing SARS-CoV-2 and common cold coronavirus spike.

The repertoire was sequenced with immunoSEQ multiplex PCR; TCRdb's copy has only in-frame clones and lacks some. The sample has tens of thousands of clones, around 80% seen once. 10^5 naive or memory CD4+ cells were cultured with CEF peptides for about 10 days. Regarding this clone: What it recognizes is unknown.

The CDR3 loop spans 15 amino acids. Germline loops: CDR1 MGHRA, CDR2 YSYEKL. Trimming removed 3 bases from V and 3 bases from J, with 15 bases in between. This chain joins TRBV4-1 and TRBJ2-7; D may be TRBD1 (7 bases). This sequence was found in an adult with COVID-19. The sample taken for sequencing was naive CD4+ T cells from PBMCs, cultured in vitro. Subset meaning: naive CD4+ T cells isolated by negative enrichment. CDR3 nucleotides: TGCGCCAGCAGCCAGGGCGGGACAGCGATCTACGAGCAGTACTTC. Protein product: CASSQGGTAIYEQYF.